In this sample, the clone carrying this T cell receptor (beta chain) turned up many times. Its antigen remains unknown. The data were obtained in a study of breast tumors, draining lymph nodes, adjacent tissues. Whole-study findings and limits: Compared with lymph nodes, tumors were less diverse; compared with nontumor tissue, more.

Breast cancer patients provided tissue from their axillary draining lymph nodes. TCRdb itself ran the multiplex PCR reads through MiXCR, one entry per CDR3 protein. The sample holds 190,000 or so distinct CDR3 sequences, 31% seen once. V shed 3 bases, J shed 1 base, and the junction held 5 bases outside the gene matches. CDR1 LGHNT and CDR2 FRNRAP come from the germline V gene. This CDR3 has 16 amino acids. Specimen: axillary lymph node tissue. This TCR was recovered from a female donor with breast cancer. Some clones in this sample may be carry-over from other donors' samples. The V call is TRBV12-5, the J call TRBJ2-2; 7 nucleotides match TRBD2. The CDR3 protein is CASGFSSGRNTGELFF. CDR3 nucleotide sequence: TGTGCTAGTGGTTTTTCTAGCGGCCGGAACACCGGGGAGCTGTTTTTT. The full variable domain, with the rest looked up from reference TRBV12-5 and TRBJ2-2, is DARVTQTPRHKVTEMGQEVTMRCQPILGHNTVFWYRQTMMQGLELLAYFRNRAPLDDSGMPKDRFSAEMPDATLATLKIQPSEPRDSAVYFCASGFSSGRNTGELFFGEGSRLTVL.